The T cell receptor beta chain under discussion was sequenced for a study of monozygotic twins with inflammatory bowel disease. Study-level findings and limits: Fewer clonotypes were shared with others by IBD patients than by healthy twins, especially with disease activity. Twin pairs that were concordant did not differ from discordant pairs in repertoire similarity, possibly from limited power.

The CDR3 covers 13 residues. Germline V gene lookup returns CDR1 SGHRS and CDR2 YFSETQ. About this clonotype itself: Its antigen is still unknown.

The quantity of total RNA per TCR library was about 3,700 ng. After re-calling the 5' RACE reads, TCRdb lists one entry per CDR3 protein, DNA absent. The sample has 350,000 to 550,000 distinct CDR3 sequences. It was from whole blood, with no T cell sorting, that total RNA was isolated. Material for sequencing was blood. The sequence was obtained from a human donor with ulcerative colitis or Crohn's disease, or a healthy co-twin of an affected twin (not recorded which). The rearrangement joins TRBV5-1 to TRBJ1-1; TCRdb calls TRBD1, which cannot be checked without DNA. CDR3 loop: CASSFNGDSEAFF.